These 24 T cell receptor beta chains originate from one sample sequenced in a study of cytomegalovirus exposure and HLA in healthy donors. The primer mix had 60 Vbeta and 13 Jbeta primers. Using immunoSEQ multiplex PCR, the repertoire was profiled, and TCRdb retains in-frame clones only, with some absent. The data show 150,000 to 200,000 clones, 80% seen once. What was sequenced was PBMCs. These receptors all stem from a man aged 25 to 45 in good health and CMV-seropositive.

Only one count was recorded for this clone. At one boundary the junction diverges from the germline segment, which might be a read error. This rearrangement joins TRBV10-2 to TRBJ2-3; TRBD2 matches 10 bases. The germline V gene has CDR1 WSHSY and CDR2 SAAADI. The CDR3 length is 14 residues. CDR3 nucleotides: TGCGCCGGCAGCGGGAGGGCCTCCACAGATACGCAGTATTTT. Translating it yields CAGSGRASTDTQYF.

This clone has just one count. The J gene is TRBJ2-7, the V gene TRBV29-1, with D possibly being TRBD2 (6 bases). V lost 4 bases and J 5 bases, leaving 18 bases between the germline ends. Per the germline V gene, CDR1 is SQVTM and CDR2 is ANQGSEA. The CDR3 has 14 residues. CDR3 region: CSVALAAELHEQYF. The CDR3 coding sequence is TGCAGCGTTGCATTAGCGGCCGAGCTCCACGAGCAGTACTTC.

This chain connects TRBV2 to TRBJ2-2; 9 nucleotides align to TRBD2. CDR1 and CDR2 (germline): SNHLY, FYNNEI. This CDR3 has 15 residues. J was trimmed by 7 bases and V by 4 bases; bases with no gene match: 7. The CDR3 reads CASSVGREGIGELFF. For the CDR3, the DNA is TGTGCCAGCAGTGTCGGGCGGGAGGGGATCGGGGAGCTGTTTTTT.

The genes are TRBV6-5 and TRBJ1-5, with TRBD1 matching over 7 bases. The V and J ends lost 1 base and 6 bases, in that order; junction bases with no gene match: 6. This CDR3 region has 15 residues. Germline V gene sequence: CDR1 MNHEY, CDR2 SVGAGI. CDR3 bases: TGTGCCAGCAGTTACTTTGAAGGGGGCAGTCAGCCCCAGCATTTT. Translating it yields CASSYFEGGSQPQHF.

This clone appeared a single time. The chain combines TRBV6-4 with TRBJ2-3; D call uncertain. The V gene's germline CDR1 is MRHNA and CDR2 SNTAGT. CDR3 length: 15 amino acids. Trimming removed 6 bases from V and 6 bases from J, with 19 bases in between. In DNA form, the CDR3 reads TGTGCCAGCAGAACACTACCTAACTCTGGCGATACGCAGTATTTT. It yields the protein CASRTLPNSGDTQYF.

The gene calls are TRBV21-1 and TRBJ2-7; the D call in the table, TRBD1, was not verified against the DNA. TRBV21-1 is given as a pseudogene. The CDR3 totals 19 residues. The CDR3 loop is CASSNPTQTVARLLYEQYF. Written as DNA, the CDR3 is TGTGCCAGCAGCAACCCGACCCAAACAGTGGCTCGCCTCCTCTACGAGCAGTACTTC.

V is TRBV9 and J is TRBJ2-7, with 9 bases matching TRBD1. J gave up 4 bases and V 1 base, and 6 bases lay outside the gene matches. The CDR3 consists of 15 residues. CDR1 SGDLS and CDR2 YYNGEE come from the germline V gene. DNA for the CDR3: TGTGCCAGCAGCGTACTAACAGGGGGCTTTTACGAGCAGTACTTC. Translated: CASSVLTGGFYEQYF.

This sequence joins TRBV4-3 and TRBJ2-7, with TRBD2 matching over 7 bases. The CDR3 has 15 residues. CDR1 is LGHNA and CDR2 is YSLEER in the germline V gene. With V trimmed by 0 bases and J by 3 bases, 5 bases remained unmatched. CDR3 protein: CASSQEAGTIYEQYF. DNA of the CDR3: TGCGCCAGCAGCCAAGAGGCAGGGACTATCTACGAGCAGTACTTC.

The chain combines TRBV6-1 with TRBJ2-7, with D perhaps matching TRBD2 (6 bases). The V end was cut by 1 base, the J end by 0 bases, with 10 bases between. CDR3 length equals 15 residues. Germline V gives CDR1 MNHNS, CDR2 SASEGT. Here the CDR3 DNA reads TGTGCCAGCAGTGAAGAGGTCGGGAGCTCCTACGAGCAGTACTTC. Translating it yields CASSEEVGSSYEQYF.

This chain connects TRBV7-8 to TRBJ2-5; 10 bases agree with TRBD2. The J segment lost 3 bases and the V segment lost 5 bases, leaving 6 bases of the junction unmatched. From germline, CDR1 is SGHVS and CDR2 FQNEAQ. The CDR3 extends over 15 amino acids. The CDR3 sequence is CASSPGLASKETQYF. The CDR3, as DNA: TGTGCCAGCAGCCCGGGACTAGCGAGTAAAGAGACCCAGTACTTC.

This chain connects TRBV9 to TRBJ2-2; D is unclear. The CDR3 has 17 amino acids. With 0 bases removed from V and 4 bases from J, the gap between germline ends came to 16 bases. Germline loops: CDR1 SGDLS, CDR2 YYNGEE. CDR3 loop: CASSVVSSFRVTGELFF. The CDR3 DNA reads TGTGCCAGCAGCGTAGTATCGAGTTTCCGTGTCACCGGGGAGCTGTTTTTT.

The genes are TRBV7-2 and TRBJ1-5, with a weak D call TRBD1 (6 bases). V was pared by 4 bases and J by 0 bases, with 10 bases between. Germline-derived CDR1 and CDR2 are SGHTA and FQGNSA. CDR3 size: 15 residues. This CDR3 is CASSSGQSSNQPQHF. The CDR3 DNA sequence: TGTGCCAGCAGCTCAGGACAGTCTAGCAATCAGCCCCAGCATTTT.

The chain has TRBV5-1 and TRBJ1-6, with a possible D match to TRBD1 (6 bases). The CDR3 runs 14 residues. The V end lost 0 bases, the J end lost 7 bases, and 8 bases lay between the germline ends. Per the germline V gene, CDR1 is SGHRS and CDR2 is YFSETQ. The CDR3, as DNA: TGCGCCAGCAGCTTGGACAGGGAGAATTCACCCCTCCACTTT. It translates to CASSLDRENSPLHF.

This rearrangement joins TRBV7-2 to TRBJ1-5, with D possibly matching TRBD1 (6 bases). Between the trimmed V and J ends, which lost 5 bases and 2 bases, there was a span of 13 bases. This CDR3 spans 15 amino acids. CDR1 SGHTA and CDR2 FQGNSA come from the germline V gene. Here the CDR3 DNA reads TGTGCCAGCAGCCCGCGGCCAGGGGGCAATCAGCCCCAGCATTTT. Residues: CASSPRPGGNQPQHF.

V gene TRBV2 combines with J gene TRBJ1-5; TRBD1 is a possible D gene (6 bases). CDR3 length equals 14 residues. Germline loops: CDR1 SNHLY, CDR2 FYNNEI. V lost 6 bases, J lost 0 bases, and 9 bases lay in between. The CDR3 sequence is CASRDSYSNQPQHF. The CDR3 region has the DNA TGTGCCAGCAGGGACAGCTATAGCAATCAGCCCCAGCATTTT.

This chain connects TRBV10-3 to TRBJ2-7, with 9 bases aligning to TRBD1. Germline lookup yields CDR1 ENHRY and CDR2 SYGVKD. The CDR3 extends over 14 amino acids. Germline trimming cut 7 bases from V and 2 bases from J; bases unmatched to any gene: 6. The CDR3 DNA sequence: TGTGCCATCACTGACAGGGGGAGAACCTACGAGCAGTACTTC. Translated, it gives CAITDRGRTYEQYF.

The V call is TRBV5-5, the J call TRBJ1-3; D not certain. Germline assignment: CDR1 SGHKS and CDR2 YYEKEE (reference sequence). V was pared by 1 base and J by 4 bases, with 9 bases between. CDR3 length equals 14 residues. CDR3 in DNA: TGTGCCAGCAGCTTGCAAGCTGTCGGAAACACCATATATTTT. This sequence encodes CASSLQAVGNTIYF.

This rearrangement joins TRBV23-1 to TRBJ2-4; 9 bases are a match to TRBD2. TRBV23-1 is marked as an open reading frame, function uncertain. The CDR3 is 16 amino acids. Germline trimming cut 3 bases from V and 6 bases from J; bases unmatched to any gene: 9. This chain's CDR3 is CASSHRDSGSGNIQYF. In DNA, the CDR3 is TGCGCCAGCAGTCACCGGGATAGCGGGAGTGGAAACATTCAGTACTTC.

The V gene is TRBV27, the J gene TRBJ1-2, with 8 positions matching TRBD1. The V segment lost 3 bases and the J segment 4 bases; nucleotides outside the gene matches: 1. Germline lookup yields CDR1 MNHEY and CDR2 SMNVEV (reference sequence). There are 13 residues in the CDR3. This chain's CDR3 is CASSLDRAYGYTF. CDR3 sequence (DNA): TGTGCCAGCAGTTTGGACAGGGCCTATGGCTACACCTTC.

The chain couples TRBV5-5 to TRBJ2-5; 8 bases fit TRBD1. The CDR3 length is 15 residues. Germline V CDR1 and CDR2: SGHKS, YYEKEE (reference sequence). V lost 4 bases, J lost 1 base, and 6 bases stayed unmatched. This CDR3 is CASSQITGGQETQYF. For the CDR3, the DNA is TGTGCCAGCAGCCAAATCACAGGGGGCCAAGAGACCCAGTACTTC.

This clone occurred a few times. J is TRBJ2-2 and V is TRBV11-3; TRBD2 is a possible D gene (6 bases). Trimming stripped 1 base from V and 6 bases from J, with 15 bases between. Germline-derived CDR1 and CDR2 are SGHNT and YENEEA. The CDR3 is 16 residues long. CDR3 in amino acids: CASSLGPQGGAGELFF. CDR3 sequence (DNA): TGTGCCAGCAGCTTAGGTCCCCAGGGAGGTGCCGGGGAGCTGTTTTTT.

The rearrangement uses TRBV6-6 and TRBJ2-7; D possibly corresponds to TRBD2 (7 bases). Trimming took 4 bases from V and 6 from J, leaving 22 bases between them. In germline, CDR1 is MNHNY, CDR2 SVGAGI (reference sequence). The length of the CDR3 is 16 residues. For the CDR3, the DNA is TGTGCCAGCAGTTCTCTCGCGGGGGTCACAGGGCTCGAGCAGTACTTC. It encodes CASSSLAGVTGLEQYF.

The chain combines TRBV11-2 with TRBJ2-1; TRBD2 aligns across 7 bases. J lost 4 bases, V lost 8 bases, and 8 bases had no gene match. CDR3 length equals 14 residues. Germline V gene data show CDR1 as SGHAT and CDR2 as FQNNGV. In DNA, the CDR3 is TGTGCCAGCCGTCGGAGCGGGAAGTACAATGAGCAGTTCTTC. Encoded protein: CASRRSGKYNEQFF.

The chain uses TRBV21-1 and TRBJ1-3; the table's TRBD1 call for D was not verified on the DNA. TRBV21-1 is tagged as a pseudogene. CDR3 size: 13 residues. CDR3 amino acids: CASRSLGHNTIYF. The CDR3 bases are TGTGCCAGCAGGTCTTTGGGACACAACACCATATATTTT.